These T cell receptor beta chains were read from a single sample in a study of blood T cells in healthy people across ages. TCRdb processed the 5' RACE reads anew with MiXCR; each CDR3 protein has one entry. Of over 1,500,000 distinct CDR3 sequences listed, around half are singletons. The sequenced sample was blood. These receptors were obtained from a woman in her thirties or forties in good health. The CDR3 runs from the conserved cysteine through the conserved F or W. Fields, in order: clone size, D gene, J gene, V gene, CDR3 protein, CDR3 DNA. D genes are given only for firm matches. Clone size is shown for a subset of rows, as once, few, many or a class of expanded clone.

>-|TRBD1|TRBJ1-6|TRBV11-2
CASSYRTGGGSPLHF
TGTGCCAGCAGCTACCGGACAGGGGGCGGTTCACCCCTCCACTTT
>-|-|TRBJ2-1|TRBV4-2
CASSQDPRVHEQFF
TGTGCCAGCAGCCAAGACCCCAGAGTTCATGAGCAGTTCTTC
>few|-|TRBJ2-7|TRBV3-1
CASSQATVGSEQYF
TGTGCCAGCAGCCAAGCCACGGTAGGCTCCGAGCAGTACTTC
>-|-|TRBJ2-5|TRBV9
CASSVGGGVAEQYF
TGTGCCAGCAGCGTAGGGGGTGGGGTCGCAGAGCAGTACTTC
>few|-|TRBJ2-7|TRBV6-2/TRBV6-3
CASSYGGERPYEQYF
TGTGCCAGCAGTTATGGCGGGGAGCGCCCCTACGAGCAGTACTTC
>-|-|TRBJ2-1|TRBV9
CAGSAKDEQFF
TGTGCCGGCAGCGCAAAGGATGAGCAGTTCTTC
>-|-|TRBJ1-6|TRBV5-5
CASSLFEQHNSPLHF
TGTGCCAGCAGCTTGTTTGAACAGCATAATTCACCCCTCCACTTT
>-|-|TRBJ1-5|TRBV15
CATSNGVGRSNQPQHF
TGTGCCACCAGCAACGGCGTGGGGAGGAGCAATCAGCCCCAGCATTTT
>few|-|TRBJ2-7|TRBV4-2
CASSPKGSYEQYF
TGTGCCAGCAGCCCGAAGGGATCCTACGAGCAGTACTTC
>-|-|TRBJ2-6|TRBV6-5
CASSSGIRGPGANVLTF
TGTGCCAGCAGTTCGGGCATCCGGGGTCCTGGGGCCAACGTCCTGACTTTC
>once|-|TRBJ1-1|TRBV7-9
CASSPVPGAAAFF
TGTGCCAGCAGCCCAGTCCCGGGGGCAGCAGCTTTCTTT
>-|TRBD1|TRBJ1-1|TRBV7-9
CASSFTGGTNTEAFF
TGTGCCAGCAGCTTCACAGGGGGTACTAACACTGAAGCTTTCTTT
>many|-|TRBJ2-5|TRBV7-2
CASSLGVKETQYF
TGTGCCAGCAGCTTAGGAGTTAAGGAGACCCAGTACTTC
>-|TRBD1|TRBJ2-7|TRBV6-2/TRBV6-3
CASGTGKSYEQYF
TGTGCCAGTGGGACAGGGAAGTCCTACGAGCAGTACTTC
>-|-|TRBJ1-6|TRBV13
CASSLVNLRVLNSPLHF
TGTGCCAGCAGCTTAGTAAACCTCCGGGTCCTTAATTCACCCCTCCACTTT
>-|-|TRBJ2-5|TRBV3-1
CASKKGPVQETQYF
TGTGCCAGCAAAAAAGGACCTGTACAAGAGACCCAGTACTTC
>-|TRBD1|TRBJ1-5|TRBV29-1
CSVGDRGIGSNQPQHF
TGCAGCGTTGGGGACAGGGGGATAGGAAGCAATCAGCCCCAGCATTTT
>-|TRBD2|TRBJ2-5|TRBV19
CASSDGLDLSQETQYF
TGTGCCAGTAGCGATGGACTAGATTTAAGCCAAGAGACCCAGTACTTC
>-|-|TRBJ2-6|TRBV5-1
CASSFQQASGANVLTF
TGCGCCAGCAGCTTCCAACAGGCTTCTGGGGCCAACGTCCTGACTTTC
>-|TRBD2|TRBJ2-2|TRBV4-2
CASSQGTSAIGELFF
TGTGCCAGTAGCCAAGGGACTAGCGCAATCGGGGAGCTGTTTTTT
>-|-|TRBJ2-3|TRBV4-3
CASSRMVPDTQYF
TGCGCCAGCAGCCGGATGGTGCCAGATACGCAGTATTTT
>-|TRBD2|TRBJ2-2|TRBV5-1
CASSLTAGEYTGELFF
TGCGCCAGCAGCTTGACAGCGGGGGAGTACACCGGGGAGCTGTTTTTT
>few|-|TRBJ2-7|TRBV10-3
CAIRGESSANEQYF
TGTGCCATCAGGGGGGAATCGAGTGCGAACGAGCAGTACTTC
>-|TRBD1|TRBJ2-4|TRBV7-2
CASSTETGVVVKNIQYF
TGTGCCAGCAGCACAGAAACAGGGGTAGTAGTCAAAAACATTCAGTACTTC
>-|TRBD2|TRBJ2-6|TRBV7-9
CASSLDALAGGTGANVLTF
TGTGCCAGCAGCTTAGATGCCCTAGCGGGGGGAACTGGGGCCAACGTCCTGACTTTC
>few|TRBD2|TRBJ2-4|TRBV20-1
CSTKLVGGGAAKNIQYF
TGCAGTACAAAGCTAGTGGGCGGGGGGGCAGCCAAAAACATTCAGTACTTC